Below, 27 T cell receptor beta chains from the same sample are listed, as sequenced in a study of cytomegalovirus exposure and HLA in healthy donors. The primer mix had 60 Vbeta and 13 Jbeta primers. Only in-frame clones appear in the TCRdb table, and some are missing; sequencing was by immunoSEQ multiplex PCR. The repertoire holds around 170,000 clones, with roughly 79% as singletons. The sample consisted of PBMCs. The source of these receptors is a man between 35 and 55 years old in good health and CMV-seronegative.

The genes are TRBV7-8 and TRBJ2-6; D is undetermined. Germline V gene sequence: CDR1 SGHVS, CDR2 FQNEAQ. This CDR3 region has 12 residues. CDR3 sequence: CSSSSGANVLTF. In nucleotides, the CDR3 is TGTTCGAGCTCCTCTGGGGCCAACGTCCTGACTTTC.

The J gene is TRBJ2-7, the V gene TRBV10-3; 9 nucleotides agree with TRBD2. V lost 11 bases to trimming and J lost 2 bases; unmatched junction nucleotides: 4. The CDR3 totals 12 residues. The germline gives CDR1 ENHRY, CDR2 SYGVKD. The CDR3 sequence is CASRTSAYEQYF. The CDR3 nucleotides read TGTGCCTCAAGGACTAGCGCCTACGAGCAGTACTTC.

This clone came up a few times. The chain recombines TRBV15 with TRBJ2-7; 11 bases are shared with TRBD2. In germline, CDR1 is LNHNV, CDR2 YYDKDF (reference sequence). V lost 0 bases to trimming and J lost 6 bases; unmatched junction nucleotides: 4. This CDR3 comprises 15 residues. Here the CDR3 reads CATSRETSGIVEQYF. CDR3 DNA: TGTGCCACCAGCAGAGAGACTAGCGGGATTGTCGAGCAGTACTTC.

The chain recombines TRBV4-1 with TRBJ1-2; D is possibly TRBD1 (5 bases). The CDR3 has 17 amino acids. V gave up 0 bases and J gave up 7 bases, with 21 bases separating them. Germline CDR1 and CDR2: MGHRA and YSYEKL. The CDR3 reads CASSQEGSRVPTGGYTF. CDR3 DNA: TGCGCCAGCAGCCAAGAAGGTAGCAGGGTACCGACTGGTGGCTACACCTTC.

The J gene is TRBJ2-5, the V gene TRBV5-6; the D is unclear. Trimming removed 0 bases from V and 5 bases from J, with 8 bases in between. This CDR3 region has 13 residues. CDR1 and CDR2 (germline): SGHDT, YYEEEE. DNA for the CDR3: TGTGCCAGCAGCTTGGTAGCCTTCGAGACCCAGTACTTC. It translates to CASSLVAFETQYF.

V and J are TRBV5-1 and TRBJ2-2, with a possible D match to TRBD2 (6 bases). V dropped 6 bases and J dropped 4 bases, with 16 bases sitting between them. This CDR3 is 15 amino acids long. Per the germline V gene, CDR1 is SGHRS and CDR2 is YFSETQ. This CDR3 is CASTLREAGTGELFF. CDR3 nucleotides: TGCGCCAGCACTTTAAGGGAGGCGGGCACCGGGGAGCTGTTTTTT.

To note about this clone: One end of the junction does not line up with germline, which may come from a read error. The rearrangement joins TRBV5-6 to TRBJ2-6; 8 bases are shared with TRBD1. There are 18 residues in the CDR3. Germline CDR1 SGHDT, CDR2 YYEEEE. The CDR3 loop reads CASSSNRDRHSGANGLTF. The CDR3 DNA reads as TGTGCCAGCAGCTCAAACCGGGACAGGCACTCTGGGGCCAACGGCCTGACTTTC.

This rearrangement joins TRBV7-8 to TRBJ2-1, with D possibly matching TRBD1 (6 bases). Looked up from germline, CDR1 is SGHVS and CDR2 is FQNEAQ. V was pared by 4 bases and J by 10 bases, with 11 bases between. This CDR3 is 12 amino acids long. The CDR3: CASSSGVDEQFF. In DNA form, the CDR3 reads TGTGCCAGCAGCTCAGGGGTGGACGAGCAGTTCTTC.

The gene calls are TRBV9 and TRBJ2-5, with 7 positions matching TRBD2. Trimming at V came to 0 bases and at J to 5 bases, leaving 7 bases not matched to a gene. Germline-derived CDR1 and CDR2 are SGDLS and YYNGEE. This CDR3 contains 15 residues. Here the CDR3 reads CASSVGSSGMETQYF. In DNA form, the CDR3 reads TGTGCCAGCAGCGTAGGATCTAGCGGAATGGAGACCCAGTACTTC.

The chain couples TRBV25-1 to TRBJ1-4; D gene ambiguous. The CDR3 extends over 16 amino acids. The V gene's germline CDR1 is MGHDK and CDR2 SYGVNS. V lost 2 bases and J lost 0, with 10 bases in between. The CDR3 spells CASSEGSFATNEKLFF. The CDR3 coding sequence is TGTGCCAGCAGTGAAGGTAGCTTTGCAACTAATGAAAAACTGTTTTTT.

The chain employs TRBV5-1 and TRBJ2-5, with D possibly being TRBD1 (5 bases). CDR1 and CDR2 from the germline V gene are SGHRS and YFSETQ. V dropped 0 bases and J dropped 1 base, with 16 bases sitting between them. The CDR3 extends over 17 amino acids. The CDR3 protein is CASSLEDSTMIQETQYF. The DNA for the CDR3 is TGCGCCAGCAGCTTGGAAGACAGTACAATGATCCAAGAGACCCAGTACTTC.

This clone was counted a few times. The germline gene is not matched at one end of the junction; a read error may be the cause. The chain joins TRBV7-9 to TRBJ2-1, with TRBD2 identical over 7 bases. The germline gives CDR1 SEHNR, CDR2 FQNEAQ (reference sequence). The CDR3 sequence is 12 residues long. The CDR3 DNA sequence: TGTTCCAGCAGCTTGTGGGAGGGTGAGCAGTTCTTC. It is translated as CSSSLWEGEQFF.

The V and J genes are TRBV10-3 and TRBJ2-7, with 10 bases that match TRBD1. Germline V gene lookup returns CDR1 ENHRY and CDR2 SYGVKD. V was clipped by 6 bases and J by 3 bases; unmatched bases: 8. The CDR3 spans 15 residues. Here the CDR3 reads CAISPGQGLLYEQYV. In DNA, the CDR3 is TGTGCCATCAGCCCGGGACAGGGGCTCCTCTACGAGCAGTACGTC.

The chain links TRBV11-2 to TRBJ1-5; no definite D call. Trimming took off 1 base at V and 7 bases at J, with 8 bases between the two ends. Germline V gene data show CDR1 as SGHAT and CDR2 as FQNNGV. This CDR3 has 13 amino acids. The CDR3 region has the DNA TGTGCCAGCAGCTTAGTGACTAGCCAGCCCCAGCATTTT. Its protein product is CASSLVTSQPQHF. Together with reference TRBV11-2 and TRBJ1-5, the CDR3 gives the full variable domain: EAGVAQSPRYKIIEKRQSVAFWCNPISGHATLYWYQQILGQGPKLLIQFQNNGVVDDSQLPKDRFSAERLKGVDSTLKIQPAKLEDSAVYLCASSLVTSQPQHFGDGTRLSIL.

This chain joins TRBV5-4 and TRBJ2-1; 7 bases are shared with TRBD2. This CDR3 spans 15 amino acids. Germline values: CDR1 SGHNT, CDR2 YYREEE (reference sequence). J lost 0 bases, V lost 3 bases, and 3 bases had no gene match. The CDR3 loop reads CASSSSGGSYNEQFF. The CDR3 region has the DNA TGTGCCAGCAGCTCGTCGGGAGGCTCCTACAATGAGCAGTTCTTC. The entire variable domain, with the rest obtained from reference TRBV5-4 and TRBJ2-1, is as follows: ETGVTQSPTHLIKTRGQQVTLRCSSQSGHNTVSWYQQALGQGPQFIFQYYREEENGRGNFPPRFSGLQFPNYSSELNVNALELDDSALYLCASSSSGGSYNEQFFGPGTRLTVL.

This chain uses TRBV7-9 with TRBJ2-7, with D possibly TRBD2 on 6 matching bases. The CDR3 runs to 15 residues. V was pared by 5 bases and J by 0 bases, with 14 bases between. The germline gives CDR1 SEHNR, CDR2 FQNEAQ (reference sequence). The CDR3 bases are TGTGCCAGCAGCCCCTCAGCGGGCCGCTCCTACGAGCAGTACGTC. Its protein product is CASSPSAGRSYEQYV.

The V call is TRBV6-1, the J call TRBJ2-4; D uncertain. The V end was cut by 4 bases, the J end by 2 bases, with 9 bases between. The CDR3 consists of 14 residues. In germline, CDR1 is MNHNS, CDR2 SASEGT. CDR3 DNA: TGTGCCAGCAGTGGAGACTCTACCAAAAACATTCAGTACTTC. Translated, it gives CASSGDSTKNIQYF.

This chain connects TRBV7-3 to TRBJ2-1; a weak D match, TRBD2 (5 bases). The V gene's germline CDR1 is SGHTA and CDR2 FQGTGA. With 2 bases removed from V and 8 bases from J, the gap between germline ends came to 13 bases. The CDR3 spans 14 residues. The CDR3 sequence is CASSLDGVLDEQFF. The CDR3 region has the DNA TGTGCCAGCAGCTTAGACGGGGTGCTGGATGAGCAGTTCTTC.

The chain joins TRBV4-2 to TRBJ1-4; 9 bases map to TRBD1. Germline-derived CDR1 and CDR2 are LGHNA and YNFKEQ. V trimming: 3 bases; J trimming: 3 bases; junction bases outside the gene matches: 14. The CDR3 totals 19 residues. CDR3 sequence: CASSQDGTGITAANEKLFF. The CDR3 DNA reads TGTGCCAGCAGCCAGGACGGGACAGGGATCACTGCGGCTAATGAAAAACTGTTTTTT.

The J gene is TRBJ2-1, the V gene TRBV6-6; 7 positions agree with TRBD1. Losses at the gene ends were 7 bases for V and 8 bases for J; bases not matched to a gene: 11. Germline loops: CDR1 MNHNY, CDR2 SVGAGI (reference sequence). This CDR3 has 14 amino acids. This CDR3 is CASKPRDRADEQFF. CDR3 coding DNA: TGTGCCAGCAAACCACGAGACAGGGCCGATGAGCAGTTCTTC.

For the CDR3, the DNA is TGTGCCAGCAGCTTAGCCGGAGTGGATAGCACTGAAGCTTTCTTT. Protein product: CASSLAGVDSTEAFF. J is TRBJ1-1 and V is TRBV7-2; no reliable D call. V dropped 0 bases and J dropped 4 bases, with 12 bases sitting between them. The CDR3 has 15 amino acids. Germline CDR1 is SGHTA and CDR2 is FQGNSA.

This clone showed up just a few times. The rearrangement joins TRBV6-4 to TRBJ1-1, with D possibly TRBD1 on 5 matching bases. V was pared by 6 bases and J by 5 bases, with 16 bases between. CDR3 length: 14 amino acids. CDR1 and CDR2 (germline): MRHNA, SNTAGT. The CDR3 reads CASRSDSGRTEAFF. For the CDR3, the DNA is TGTGCCAGCAGATCAGACAGTGGCAGGACTGAAGCTTTCTTT.

As for this clone: Germline is not matched at one junction end, which may reflect a read error. The V and J genes are TRBV20-1 and TRBJ2-1; 7 bases are shared with TRBD1. CDR1 and CDR2 (germline): DFQATT, SNEGSKA (reference sequence). The CDR3 has 11 residues. The CDR3 coding sequence is TGCAGTGCTAGTTTTGGGGCAGGGGGAATCTTC. Encoded protein: CSASFGAGGIF.

The chain carries TRBV6-1 and TRBJ1-2; 7 nucleotides agree with TRBD1. The CDR3 consists of 14 residues. Germline CDR1 and CDR2: MNHNS and SASEGT. V shed 1 base, J shed 4 bases, and the junction held 3 bases outside the gene matches. The CDR3 protein is CASSEGTGVYGYTF. The CDR3 DNA reads as TGTGCCAGCAGTGAAGGGACAGGCGTCTATGGCTACACCTTC.

The chain uses TRBV19 and TRBJ2-1; D is possibly TRBD2 (6 bases). The CDR3 length is 14 residues. Trimming removed 3 bases at V and 6 bases at J, with 12 bases between. Germline CDR1 is LNHDA and CDR2 is SQIVND (reference sequence). The CDR3, as DNA: TGTGCCAGTAGTATGGCGGGAAACCTCAATGAGCAGTTCTTC. It yields the protein CASSMAGNLNEQFF.

V and J are TRBV27 and TRBJ1-3; D gene uncertain. Germline V gene lookup returns CDR1 MNHEY and CDR2 SMNVEV (reference sequence). Trimming cost V 6 bases and J 0 bases, with 18 bases left between them. CDR3 size: 17 residues. The CDR3 loop is CASSPGGPQFSGNTIYF. For the CDR3, the DNA is TGTGCCAGCAGCCCCGGAGGGCCGCAGTTCTCTGGAAACACCATATATTTT.

This rearrangement joins TRBV27 to TRBJ2-1; D gene unclear. Germline V gene data show CDR1 as MNHEY and CDR2 as SMNVEV (reference sequence). V lost 10 bases, J lost 4 bases, and 17 bases lay in between. CDR3 length: 14 residues. Written as DNA, the CDR3 is TGTGCCACCACCTTAGCAGCTCCTTACAATGAGCAGTTCTTC. It encodes CATTLAAPYNEQFF.